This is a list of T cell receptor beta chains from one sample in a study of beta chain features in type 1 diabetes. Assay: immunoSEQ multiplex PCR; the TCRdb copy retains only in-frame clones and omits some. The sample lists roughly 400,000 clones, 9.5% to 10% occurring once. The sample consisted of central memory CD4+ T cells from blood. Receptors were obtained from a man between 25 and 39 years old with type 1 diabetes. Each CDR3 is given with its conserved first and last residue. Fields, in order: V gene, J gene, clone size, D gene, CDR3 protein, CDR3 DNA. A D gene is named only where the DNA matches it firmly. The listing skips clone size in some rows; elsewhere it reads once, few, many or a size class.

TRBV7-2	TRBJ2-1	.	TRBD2	CASSPTSGLYNEQFF	TGTGCCAGCAGCCCCACTAGCGGACTCTACAATGAGCAGTTCTTC
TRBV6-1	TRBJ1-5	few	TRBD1	CASSDRTGGWDFKPQHF	TGTGCCAGCAGTGACAGGACAGGGGGATGGGATTTCAAACCCCAGCATTTT
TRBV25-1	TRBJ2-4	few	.	CASSEQAAKNIQYF	TGTGCCAGCAGTGAGCAAGCGGCTAAAAACATTCAGTACTTC
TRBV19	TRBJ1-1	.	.	CASSMLGGDTEAFF	TGTGCCAGTAGTATGCTCGGCGGTGACACTGAAGCTTTCTTT
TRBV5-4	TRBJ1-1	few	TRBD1	CASSPREGGETEAFF	TGTGCCAGCAGCCCTCGCGAAGGGGGCGAGACTGAAGCTTTCTTT
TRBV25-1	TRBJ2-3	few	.	CASSLGATDTQYF	TGTGCCAGCAGTTTAGGGGCCACAGATACGCAGTATTTT
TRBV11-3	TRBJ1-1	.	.	CASSLDLRTEAFF	TGTGCCAGCAGCTTAGATTTGAGGACTGAAGCTTTCTTT
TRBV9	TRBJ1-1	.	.	CASSVDLSYTEAFF	TGTGCCAGCAGCGTAGATTTAAGTTACACTGAAGCTTTCTTT
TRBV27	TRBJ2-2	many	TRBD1	CASTMATGGWTGELFF	TGTGCCAGCACCATGGCGACAGGGGGCTGGACCGGGGAGCTGTTTTTT
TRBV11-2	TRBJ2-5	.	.	CASSFQGVETQYF	TGTGCCAGCAGCTTTCAGGGAGTGGAGACCCAGTACTTC
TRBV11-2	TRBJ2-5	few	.	CASSTNPLQTQYF	TGTGCCAGCAGCACTAACCCTTTACAGACCCAGTACTTC
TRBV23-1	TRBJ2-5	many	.	CASSQGWASVHQETQYF	TGCGCCAGCAGTCAGGGATGGGCCAGCGTCCACCAAGAGACCCAGTACTTC
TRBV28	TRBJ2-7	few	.	CASLGRATSYEQYF	TGTGCCAGCCTTGGACGGGCGACGTCCTACGAGCAGTACTTC
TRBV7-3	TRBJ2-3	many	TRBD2	CASSLTSGSGTDTQYF	TGTGCCAGCAGCTTAACCAGCGGGAGTGGGACAGATACGCAGTATTTT
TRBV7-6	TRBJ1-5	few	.	CASSLGDQPQHF	TGTGCCAGCAGCTTAGGAGATCAGCCCCAGCATTTT
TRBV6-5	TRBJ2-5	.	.	CASSLDSYQETQYF	TGTGCCAGCAGTCTAGACTCGTACCAAGAGACCCAGTACTTC
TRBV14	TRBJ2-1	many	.	CASSQDNGRGYNEQFF	TGTGCCAGCAGCCAGGACAACGGGAGAGGCTACAATGAGCAGTTCTTC
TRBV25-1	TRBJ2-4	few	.	CASSPHGWEENIQYF	TGTGCCAGCAGTCCACACGGGTGGGAAGAAAACATTCAGTACTTC
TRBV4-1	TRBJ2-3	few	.	CASSQESPPGTQYF	TGCGCCAGCAGCCAAGAGTCACCCCCCGGTACGCAGTATTTT
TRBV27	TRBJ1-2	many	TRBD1	CASSPTQTGSGYTF	TGTGCCAGCAGCCCTACCCAGACAGGGAGTGGCTACACCTTC
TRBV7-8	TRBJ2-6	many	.	CASSTRWGANVLTF	TGTGCCAGCAGCACGAGATGGGGGGCCAACGTCCTGACTTTC
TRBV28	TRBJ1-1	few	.	CASSLGQGVGAFF	TGTGCCAGCAGTCTTGGACAAGGCGTCGGAGCTTTCTTT
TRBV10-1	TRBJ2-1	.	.	CASSDLDEQFF	TGCGCCAGCAGTGATTTGGATGAGCAGTTCTTC
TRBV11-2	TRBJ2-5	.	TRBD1	CASTEGARETQYF	TGTGCCAGCACTGAGGGGGCGAGAGAGACCCAGTACTTC
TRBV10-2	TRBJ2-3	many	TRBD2	CASSVVGTSGSIDTQYF	TGCGCCAGCAGTGTTGTAGGGACTAGCGGGAGTATAGATACGCAGTATTTT
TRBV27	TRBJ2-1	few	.	CASSLSIGASNEQFF	TGTGCCAGCAGTTTATCGATCGGGGCGAGCAATGAGCAGTTCTTC
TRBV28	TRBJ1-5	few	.	CASSLGGRGRPQHF	TGTGCCAGCAGTCTCGGCGGACGGGGACGGCCCCAGCATTTT
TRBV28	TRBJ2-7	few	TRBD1	CASRSPTGASPYEQYF	TGTGCCAGCAGGTCCCCTACAGGGGCTTCCCCCTACGAGCAGTACTTC
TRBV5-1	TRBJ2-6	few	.	CASSHSANRGANVLTF	TGCGCCAGCAGCCACAGTGCTAACAGGGGGGCCAACGTCCTGACTTTC
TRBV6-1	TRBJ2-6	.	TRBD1	CASSTGGSGANVLTF	TGTGCCAGCAGCACAGGGGGCTCTGGGGCCAACGTCCTGACTTTC
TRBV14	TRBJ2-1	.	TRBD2	CASSQAAGGTYNEQFF	TGTGCCAGCAGCCAAGCTGCGGGAGGGACCTACAATGAGCAGTTCTTC
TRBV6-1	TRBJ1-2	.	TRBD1	CASSDAGGVEGYTF	TGTGCCAGCAGTGACGCAGGGGGCGTCGAAGGCTACACCTTC
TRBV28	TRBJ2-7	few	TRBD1	CASSLTGGTYEQYF	TGTGCCAGCAGTTTAACAGGGGGCACCTACGAGCAGTACTTC
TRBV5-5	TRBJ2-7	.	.	CASSLMLGAGTIYEQYF	TGTGCCAGCAGCTTGATGCTGGGGGCAGGGACAATCTACGAGCAGTACTTC
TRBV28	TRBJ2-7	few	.	CASSIPGQGYDF	TGTGCCAGCAGTATTCCGGGACAAGGCTATGACTTC
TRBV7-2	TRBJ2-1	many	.	CASSLVSGFSSYNEQFF	TGTGCCAGCAGCTTAGTTTCCGGTTTCAGCTCCTACAATGAGCAGTTCTTC
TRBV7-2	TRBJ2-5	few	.	CASSPQPQETQYF	TGTGCCAGCAGCCCGCAGCCCCAAGAGACCCAGTACTTC
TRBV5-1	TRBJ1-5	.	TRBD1	CASSPSDRRNQPQHF	TGCGCCAGCAGCCCCTCGGACAGGCGAAATCAGCCCCAGCATTTT
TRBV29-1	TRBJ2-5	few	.	CSVRTDQETQYF	TGCAGCGTAAGGACGGATCAAGAGACCCAGTACTTC
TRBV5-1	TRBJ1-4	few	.	CASRPGQGWEKLFF	TGCGCCAGCCGCCCAGGCCAGGGTTGGGAAAAACTGTTTTTT
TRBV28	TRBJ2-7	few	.	CASSPLQGYEQYF	TGTGCCAGCAGTCCTCTACAGGGCTACGAGCAGTACTTC
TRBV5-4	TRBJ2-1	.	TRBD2	CASSLKTSGSWYEQFF	TGTGCCAGCAGCTTAAAAACTAGCGGGAGTTGGTATGAGCAGTTCTTC
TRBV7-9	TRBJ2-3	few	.	CASSFPPAGTTDTQYF	TGTGCCAGCAGCTTTCCCCCGGCGGGAACCACAGATACGCAGTATTTT
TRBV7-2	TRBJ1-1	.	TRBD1	CASSSRTGGTEAFF	TGTGCCAGCAGCAGCCGGACAGGGGGGACTGAAGCTTTCTTT
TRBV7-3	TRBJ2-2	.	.	CASSRGLYGRPGELFF	TGTGCCAGCAGCCGAGGGCTGTATGGGAGGCCCGGGGAGCTGTTTTTT
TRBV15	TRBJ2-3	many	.	CATSRVRDTQYF	TGTGCCACCAGCAGAGTTCGAGATACGCAGTATTTT
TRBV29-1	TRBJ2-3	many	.	CSVDQGADTQYF	TGCAGCGTTGACCAAGGGGCGGATACGCAGTATTTT
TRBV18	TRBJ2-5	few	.	CASSPSRETQYF	TGTGCCAGCTCACCTTCCCGAGAGACCCAGTACTTC
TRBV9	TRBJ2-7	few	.	CASSGSSRRSDEQYF	TGTGCCAGCAGTGGGTCTAGCCGGAGATCGGACGAGCAGTACTTC
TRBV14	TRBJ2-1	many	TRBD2	CASSQLTSGYNEQFF	TGTGCCAGCAGCCAATTGACTAGCGGTTACAATGAGCAGTTCTTC
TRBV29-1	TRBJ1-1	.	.	CSVREGAMNTEAFF	TGCAGCGTTCGAGAGGGCGCCATGAACACTGAAGCTTTCTTT
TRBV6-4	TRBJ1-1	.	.	CASSESEGTEAFF	TGTGCCAGCAGTGAAAGTGAGGGCACTGAAGCTTTCTTT